Included here is one T cell receptor (beta chain) sequence, with context. This clonotype was seen only a few times. It lacks a known antigen. No much larger clone exists at a distance of one base, and base qualities are not known. Including cysteine and phenylalanine, the CDR3 has 14 amino acids. Only CDR3 DNA remains: 42 bases, in frame from the first base. As encoded in the germline V gene, CDR1 is SQVTM while CDR2 is ANQGSEA. V is trimmed back by 5 bases and J by 4 bases, and the junction contains 7 bases that no gene match accounts for. The source of the sample is a study of identical twins listed by TCRdb under 2016. At the level of the whole study: TCR alpha and beta repertoires from monozygotic twins, unrelated adults of various ages and cord blood were deep-sequenced to test whether fetal clonotypes persist. To rule out contamination, replicate twin experiments were performed at different times with different library preparation protocols.

Every donor was a healthy Caucasian. Three pairs of female monozygotic twins, all aged roughly 18 to 29 years, were included in the twin cohort. Peripheral blood mononuclear cells were used as the source from which RNA for TCR libraries was isolated. Library method: 5' RACE. TCRdb names Illumina HiSeq 2000 as the instrument used. Template switching introduced a universal primer binding site; the final cDNA contained a unique molecular identifier, enabling accurate counting of TCR cDNA molecules. Specific primers in the conserved constant-segment region were used to synthesize first-strand cDNA for TCR alpha and beta chains. To control for contamination, every cDNA library carried two barcodes: a SMART-Mk sample barcode plus Illumina barcodes. TruSeq adapter sequences, together with Illumina sample barcodes, were added in two successive PCR steps. The TCR alpha and beta cDNA libraries were sequenced on the Illumina HiSeq platform using custom primers. Turning to the authors' computational methods: MiGEC processed the raw reads to extract unique molecular identifiers, while MiXCR was used to determine the CDR3 positions. For each individual, recombination models were inferred using an EM algorithm with the repgenHMM and IGoR tools. The analysis of shared clonotypes was done with the tcR package in R, with sharing normalized by the product of cloneset sizes. Out-of-frame nonproductive sequences were analyzed to study raw recombination free of thymic and clonal selection effects. TCRdb trimmed public reads at Q25 via fastp, called clones via MiXCR and kept in-frame beta chains. Rows with a matching CDR3 protein are joined into one entry that keeps the most common DNA and genes. It is TCRdb's table, rather than the study itself, that gives the V and J calls and clone size. The sample table shows a few hundred thousand distinct CDR3 sequences, and 7.5% to 10% are seen once. The top ten clones comprise 3% of the sample.

The research as a whole found: In monozygotic twins, out-of-frame TCR alpha sharing was systematically underestimated by recombination models, although the models agreed with sharing between unrelated individuals. Zero-insertion analyses could be partly confounded by invariant T cells such as MAIT and iNKT, although diverse VJ usage argued against such confounding for most clonotypes. Compared with coincidental sharing between unrelated individuals, out-of-frame TCR alpha sequences shared between twins had an excess of sequences with low generation probability. Conclusions relied on cross-sectional statistical analysis, since the same donors could not be followed over many years. The excess sharing between twins in beta out-of-frame sequences was weaker because fewer shared sequences reduced the signal-to-noise ratio. Fewer insertions were carried by abundant cord blood beta clonotypes; a weaker similar trend was observed in young adult naive repertoires, while no such trend was observed in memory repertoires.

These data are also associated with another study on yellow fever vaccine responses in identical twins. The second study, in turn, reports: According to the authors, the vaccine-induced T cell response in identical twins seemed to be partly convergent and partly specific to each individual. In identical twins, the study followed T cell clones that responded to the vaccine with precision.

This clonotype was obtained from a woman in her late teens or twenties in good health. The specimen sequenced was PBMCs. Recombination joined TRBV29-1 with TRBJ2-5; 10 of the junction bases match TRBD2. In nucleotide form, the sequence is TGCAGCGTTCTAGCGGGGGACCTGGGAGAGACCCAGTACTTC. It translates as CSVLAGDLGETQYF.